Below are 23 T cell receptor beta chains sequenced from a single sample in a study of identical twins. Each CDR3 protein gets one entry after TCRdb re-called the 5' RACE reads with MiXCR. The sample contains fewer than 900,000 distinct CDR3 sequences, roughly 18% of which appear only once. The same sample was also used in a study of T cells expressing NK-cell markers.

Sequenced input: PBMCs. The receptors originated from a woman younger than 35 in good health.

The sample holds many counts of this clonotype. The V and J genes are TRBV4-3 and TRBJ2-7; no clear D. The CDR3 has 15 amino acids. Germline CDR1 reads LGHNA; CDR2 reads YSLEER. Deletions cut 0 bases from V and 0 bases from J, with 9 bases between. The CDR3 reads CASSQDVAISYEQYF. In nucleotides, the CDR3 is TGCGCCAGCAGCCAAGACGTGGCCATCTCCTACGAGCAGTACTTC.

Remarks on this clonotype: A much bigger clone sits one base away, suggesting this may be a read error. The J gene is TRBJ2-3, the V gene TRBV15; D is unclear. Germline V gives CDR1 LNHNV, CDR2 YYDKDF (reference sequence). This CDR3 has 11 residues. V shed 5 bases and J shed 6 bases, with 6 bases lying between them. Here the CDR3 reads CATSQRDTQYF. CDR3 in DNA: TGTGCCACCAGCCAACGGGATACGCAGTATTTT. The whole variable domain, filled in from reference TRBV15 and TRBJ2-3, reads DAMVIQNPRYQVTQFGKPVTLSCSQTLNHNVMYWYQQKSSQAPKLLFHYYDKDFNNEADTPDNFQSRRPNTSFCFLDIRSPGLGDTAMYLCATSQRDTQYFGPGTRLTVL.

This clonotype turned up a few times. V is TRBV29-1 and J is TRBJ2-5; 7 bases agree with TRBD1. V dropped 8 bases and J dropped 5; count of bases not matched to a gene: 11. The CDR3 totals 13 residues. Germline CDR1 and CDR2: SQVTM and ANQGSEA. The CDR3 region is CSQTGDVRETQYF. Here the CDR3 DNA reads TGCAGCCAAACAGGGGACGTCAGGGAGACCCAGTACTTC.

This clonotype has only a few counts. This chain connects TRBV6-5 to TRBJ1-6; D remains ambiguous. CDR1 and CDR2 from the germline V gene are MNHEY and SVGAGI. V was clipped by 4 bases and J by 4 bases, with 11 bases between them. This CDR3 has 15 residues. This chain's CDR3 is CASSSREGYNSPLHF. The CDR3 nucleotides read TGTGCCAGCAGTTCCCGAGAAGGGTATAATTCACCCCTCCACTTT.

The chain recombines TRBV20-1 with TRBJ2-2; no clear D. CDR1 and CDR2 from the germline V gene are DFQATT and SNEGSKA (reference sequence). V was cut by 2 bases and J by 7 bases, with 8 bases left in between. The CDR3 is made up of 12 amino acids. The CDR3 region has the DNA TGCAGTGCTAGACAGTGGGGCGGGGAGCTGTTTTTT. Protein: CSARQWGGELFF.

The chain is built from TRBV28 and TRBJ1-2; TRBD1 is a possible D gene (5 bases). V was trimmed by 7 bases and J by 6 bases, leaving 12 bases between them. Germline values: CDR1 MDHEN, CDR2 SYDVKM. This CDR3 contains 12 residues. The CDR3 region is CASTPTRDGYTF. In DNA, the CDR3 is TGTGCCAGCACTCCAACCAGGGATGGCTACACCTTC.

The chain uses TRBV27 and TRBJ2-3; D may match TRBD1 or TRBD2 (5 bases each). This CDR3 is 13 amino acids long. V was cut by 3 bases and J by 6 bases, with 10 bases left in between. Germline CDR1 MNHEY, CDR2 SMNVEV (reference sequence). CDR3 protein: CASSFREGDTQYF. DNA for the CDR3: TGTGCCAGCAGTTTCCGAGAGGGGGATACGCAGTATTTT.

This clonotype is a singleton in its sample. The gene calls are TRBV12-3 or TRBV12-4 and TRBJ2-7; D gene uncertain. Trimming pared 4 bases from V and 3 bases from J, leaving 13 bases between. CDR3 length: 14 residues. The DNA of the CDR3 is TGTGCCAGCAGTTCGATTAGGGCCGTCTACGAGCAGTACTTC. It translates to CASSSIRAVYEQYF.

This chain joins TRBV7-2 and TRBJ2-1; D is ambiguous. The germline V and J ends were trimmed by 8 bases and 6 bases, with 17 bases remaining between them. CDR1 SGHTA and CDR2 FQGNSA come from the germline V gene. The CDR3 is 14 residues long. CDR3 amino acids: CASGFKISGNEQFF. The CDR3 DNA is TGTGCCAGCGGATTCAAAATCTCCGGCAATGAGCAGTTCTTC.

This clonotype was seen a handful of times. V gene TRBV7-9 combines with J gene TRBJ1-1, with D tentatively TRBD1 (5 bases). V gave up 4 bases and J gave up 6 bases, with 15 bases separating them. The CDR3 sequence is 14 residues long. The V gene's germline CDR1 is SEHNR and CDR2 FQNEAQ (reference sequence). The CDR3 protein is CASSWDERGAEAFF. CDR3 DNA: TGTGCCAGCAGCTGGGACGAACGGGGCGCTGAAGCTTTCTTT.

This clonotype was seen only a few times. The chain joins TRBV20-1 to TRBJ2-1; 10 bases match TRBD2. This CDR3 is 16 amino acids long. With V trimmed by 6 bases and J by 3 bases, 11 bases remained unmatched. Per the germline V gene, CDR1 is DFQATT and CDR2 is SNEGSKA (reference sequence). CDR3 DNA sequence: TGCAGTGCAATCCCCCCTCTAGCGGGAGACTACAATGAGCAGTTCTTC. This translates into CSAIPPLAGDYNEQFF.

CDR3 sequence: CASSIVNTGELFF. The CDR3 DNA reads TGTGCCAGTAGTATAGTTAACACCGGGGAGCTGTTTTTT. The V call is TRBV19, the J call TRBJ2-2; D call uncertain. Trimming shortened V by 1 base and J by 2 bases, and 2 bases separated the two germline ends. CDR1 is LNHDA, CDR2 SQIVND, per germline (reference sequence). The CDR3 consists of 13 residues.

The rearrangement uses TRBV5-6 and TRBJ2-7, with D possibly matching TRBD2 (6 bases). Deletions cut 4 bases from V and 2 bases from J, with 19 bases between. CDR3 size: 16 residues. Germline CDR1 and CDR2: SGHDT and YYEEEE. The CDR3, as DNA: TGTGCCAGCAGCCCCCGAGGCGGGGATCCAACCTACGAGCAGTACTTC. Protein sequence: CASSPRGGDPTYEQYF.

V and J are TRBV20-1 and TRBJ2-1, with 13 bases identical to TRBD2. The germline V gene has CDR1 DFQATT and CDR2 SNEGSKA (reference sequence). The CDR3 has 19 amino acids. V lost 4 bases to trimming and J lost 0 bases; unmatched junction nucleotides: 12. DNA for the CDR3: TGCAGTGCTAAGGGGATACTAGCGGGGGGGGAACGCTCCTACAATGAGCAGTTCTTC. It codes for CSAKGILAGGERSYNEQFF.

The gene calls are TRBV5-4 and TRBJ1-2; a weak D match, TRBD1 (6 bases). Germline V gene data show CDR1 as SGHNT and CDR2 as YYREEE (reference sequence). The CDR3 is 13 residues long. Deletions cut 9 bases from V and 11 bases from J, with 23 bases between. CDR3 sequence: CAIGPGGLWLYTF. Here the CDR3 DNA reads TGTGCCATCGGCCCTGGGGGCCTCTGGTTGTACACCTTC.

This clonotype was counted only a few times. J is TRBJ2-1 and V is TRBV20-1, with 12 bases identical to TRBD2. V lost 0 bases, J lost 5 bases, and 5 bases stayed unmatched. From germline, CDR1 is DFQATT and CDR2 SNEGSKA (reference sequence). The CDR3 spans 16 residues. CDR3 in amino acids: CSARDPRTSGDNEQFF. The CDR3, as DNA: TGCAGTGCTAGAGACCCCAGGACTAGCGGGGACAATGAGCAGTTCTTC.

This clonotype showed up just a few times. The rearrangement links TRBV11-1 to TRBJ2-3, with 7 bases matching TRBD1. With V trimmed by 8 bases and J by 0 bases, 17 bases remained unmatched. This CDR3 is 18 amino acids long. Looked up from germline, CDR1 is SGHAT and CDR2 is FQDESV (reference sequence). CDR3 region: CASGSGTDYRISTDTQYF. The CDR3 coding sequence is TGTGCCAGCGGATCCGGGACAGACTACCGAATTAGCACAGATACGCAGTATTTT.

This clonotype was picked up a small number of times. This chain links TRBV12-3 or TRBV12-4 with TRBJ1-4; D call uncertain. Trimming removed 6 bases from V and 5 bases from J, with 10 bases in between. The CDR3 length is 13 residues. CDR3 sequence reads: CASSRVGNEKLFF. The CDR3 bases are TGTGCCAGCAGCCGTGTTGGGAATGAAAAACTGTTTTTT.

This clonotype was detected only a few times. Written as DNA, the CDR3 is TGTGCCAGCAGTGACAGGGTGGTTGCAGATACGCAGTATTTT. Protein sequence: CASSDRVVADTQYF. The chain couples TRBV25-1 to TRBJ2-3; the D gene is possibly TRBD1 (5 bases). V was shortened by 3 bases and J by 4 bases, with 11 bases between the two germline ends. This CDR3 comprises 14 residues. Germline CDR1 and CDR2: MGHDK and SYGVNS.

This clonotype came up a few times. This chain uses TRBV7-2 with TRBJ2-7; D may be TRBD1 (5 bases). Trimming took off 2 bases at V and 4 bases at J, with 15 bases between the two ends. This CDR3 spans 15 amino acids. Looked up from germline, CDR1 is SGHTA and CDR2 is FQGNSA. Here the CDR3 DNA reads TGTGCCAGCAGCTTATACAATACAGGCCTTTACGAGCAGTACTTC. Amino acids: CASSLYNTGLYEQYF. The full variable domain, its missing parts supplied by reference TRBV7-2 and TRBJ2-7, is GAGVSQSPSNKVTEKGKDVELRCDPISGHTALYWYRQSLGQGLEFLIYFQGNSAPDKSGLPSDRFSAERTGGSVSTLTIQRTQQEDSAVYLCASSLYNTGLYEQYFGPGTRLTVT.

The V gene is TRBV3-1, the J gene TRBJ1-1; no clear D. The CDR3 runs 15 residues. Trimming cost V 4 bases and J 1 base, with 13 bases left between them. CDR1 LGHDT and CDR2 YNNKEL come from the germline V gene (reference sequence). The DNA for the CDR3 is TGTGCCAGCAGCCCTAGGGTCAACTGGAACACTGAAGCTTTCTTT. It encodes CASSPRVNWNTEAFF.

The V and J genes are TRBV7-6 and TRBJ2-5; perhaps TRBD2 as D (5 bases). V lost 6 bases to trimming and J lost 2 bases, with 13 bases between them. Germline CDR1 and CDR2: SGHVS and FNYEAQ. The CDR3 has 14 residues. The CDR3 coding sequence is TGTGCCAGCAGGACGATGGGAGCACAAGAGACCCAGTACTTC. Translated, it gives CASRTMGAQETQYF.

This clonotype occurred a few times. V usage is TRBV7-9 and J usage is TRBJ2-3, with TRBD1 matching over 7 bases. With 3 bases clipped from V and 10 bases from J, the junction kept 4 bases outside the gene matches. The CDR3 is 12 residues long. CDR1 and CDR2 (germline): SEHNR, FQNEAQ (reference sequence). The CDR3 DNA reads TGTGCCAGCAGCTTTGTGGGACAGTCGCAGTATTTT. Amino acids: CASSFVGQSQYF.